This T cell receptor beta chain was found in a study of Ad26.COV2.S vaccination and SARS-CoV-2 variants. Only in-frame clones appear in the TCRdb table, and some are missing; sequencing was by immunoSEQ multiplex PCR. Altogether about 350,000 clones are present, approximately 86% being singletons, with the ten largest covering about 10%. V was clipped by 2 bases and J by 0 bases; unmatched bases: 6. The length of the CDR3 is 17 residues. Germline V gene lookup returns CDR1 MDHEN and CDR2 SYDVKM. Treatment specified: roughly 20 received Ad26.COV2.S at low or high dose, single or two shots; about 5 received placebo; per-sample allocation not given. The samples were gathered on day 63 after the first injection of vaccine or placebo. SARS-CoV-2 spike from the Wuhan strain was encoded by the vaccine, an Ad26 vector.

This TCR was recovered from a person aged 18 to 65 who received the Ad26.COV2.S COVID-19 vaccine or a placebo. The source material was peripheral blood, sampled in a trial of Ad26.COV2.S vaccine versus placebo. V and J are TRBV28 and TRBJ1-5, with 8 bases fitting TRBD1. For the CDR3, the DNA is TGTGCCAGCAGTTTAGGGGGACAGGTCATTAGCAATCAGCCCCAGCATTTT. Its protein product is CASSLGGQVISNQPQHF.